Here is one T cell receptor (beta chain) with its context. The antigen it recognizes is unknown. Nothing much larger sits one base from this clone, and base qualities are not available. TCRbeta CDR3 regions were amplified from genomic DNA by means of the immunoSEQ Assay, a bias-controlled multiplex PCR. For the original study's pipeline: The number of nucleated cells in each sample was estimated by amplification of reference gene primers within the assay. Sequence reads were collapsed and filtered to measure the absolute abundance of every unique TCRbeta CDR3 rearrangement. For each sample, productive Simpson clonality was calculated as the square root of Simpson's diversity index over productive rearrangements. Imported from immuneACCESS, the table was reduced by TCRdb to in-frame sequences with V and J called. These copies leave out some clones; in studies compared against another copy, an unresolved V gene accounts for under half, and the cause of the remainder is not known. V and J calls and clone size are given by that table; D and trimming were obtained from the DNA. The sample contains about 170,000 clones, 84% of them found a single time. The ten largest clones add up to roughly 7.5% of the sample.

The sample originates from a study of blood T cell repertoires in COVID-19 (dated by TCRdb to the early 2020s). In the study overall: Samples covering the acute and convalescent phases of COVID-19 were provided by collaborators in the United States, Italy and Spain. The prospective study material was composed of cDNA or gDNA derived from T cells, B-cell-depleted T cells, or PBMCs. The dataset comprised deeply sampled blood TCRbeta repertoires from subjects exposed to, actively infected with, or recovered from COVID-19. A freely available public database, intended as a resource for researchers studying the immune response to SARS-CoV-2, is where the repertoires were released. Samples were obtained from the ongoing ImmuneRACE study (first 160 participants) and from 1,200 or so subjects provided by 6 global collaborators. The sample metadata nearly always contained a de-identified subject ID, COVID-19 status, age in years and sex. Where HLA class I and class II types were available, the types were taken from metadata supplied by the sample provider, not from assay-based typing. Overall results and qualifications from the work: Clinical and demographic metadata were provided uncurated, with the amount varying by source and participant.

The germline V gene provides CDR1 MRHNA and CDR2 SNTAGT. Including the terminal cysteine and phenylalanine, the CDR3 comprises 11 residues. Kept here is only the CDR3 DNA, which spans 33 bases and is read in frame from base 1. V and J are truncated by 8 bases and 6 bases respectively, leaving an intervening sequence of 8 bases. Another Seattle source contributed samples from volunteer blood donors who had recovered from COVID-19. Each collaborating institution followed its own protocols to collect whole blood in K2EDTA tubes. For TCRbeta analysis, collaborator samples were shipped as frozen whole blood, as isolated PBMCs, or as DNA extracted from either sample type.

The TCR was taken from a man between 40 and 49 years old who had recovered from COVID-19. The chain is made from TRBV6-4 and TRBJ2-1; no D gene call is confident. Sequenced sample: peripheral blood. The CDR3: CASGNSNEQFF. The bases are TGTGCCAGCGGAAACAGCAATGAGCAGTTCTTC.